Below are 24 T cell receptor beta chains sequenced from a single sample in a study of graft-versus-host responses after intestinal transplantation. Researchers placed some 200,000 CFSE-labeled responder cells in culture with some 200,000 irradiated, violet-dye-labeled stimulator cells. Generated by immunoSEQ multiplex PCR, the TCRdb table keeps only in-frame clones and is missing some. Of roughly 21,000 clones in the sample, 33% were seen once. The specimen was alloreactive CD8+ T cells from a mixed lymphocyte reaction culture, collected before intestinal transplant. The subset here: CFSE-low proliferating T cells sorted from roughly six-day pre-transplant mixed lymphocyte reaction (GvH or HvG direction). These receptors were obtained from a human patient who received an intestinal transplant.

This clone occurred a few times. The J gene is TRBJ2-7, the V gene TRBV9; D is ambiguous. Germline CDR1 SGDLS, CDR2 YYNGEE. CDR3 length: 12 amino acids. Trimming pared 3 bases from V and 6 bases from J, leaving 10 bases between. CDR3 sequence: CASSGGTSEQYF. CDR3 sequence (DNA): TGTGCCAGCAGCGGAGGTACGTCCGAGCAGTACTTC.

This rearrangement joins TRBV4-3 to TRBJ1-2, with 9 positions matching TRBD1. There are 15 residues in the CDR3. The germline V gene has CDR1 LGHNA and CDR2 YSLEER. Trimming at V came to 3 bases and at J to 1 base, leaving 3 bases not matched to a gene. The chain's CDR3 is CASSHRTGVNYGYTF. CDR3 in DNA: TGCGCCAGCAGCCATAGGACAGGGGTTAACTATGGCTACACCTTC.

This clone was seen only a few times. Here the CDR3 reads CASSFGQTPYNEQFF. The CDR3 DNA is TGTGCCAGCAGCTTCGGCCAGACTCCCTACAATGAGCAGTTCTTC. The chain joins TRBV5-4 to TRBJ2-1; no reliable D call. The CDR3 has 15 amino acids. CDR1 is SGHNT, CDR2 YYREEE, per germline (reference sequence). V was trimmed by 2 bases and J by 2 bases, leaving 11 bases between them.

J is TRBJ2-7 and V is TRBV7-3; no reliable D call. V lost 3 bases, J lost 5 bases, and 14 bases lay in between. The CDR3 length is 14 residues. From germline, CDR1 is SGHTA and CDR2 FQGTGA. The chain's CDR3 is CASSLGRVWNEQYF. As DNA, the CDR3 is TGTGCCAGCAGCTTGGGAAGGGTCTGGAACGAGCAGTACTTC.

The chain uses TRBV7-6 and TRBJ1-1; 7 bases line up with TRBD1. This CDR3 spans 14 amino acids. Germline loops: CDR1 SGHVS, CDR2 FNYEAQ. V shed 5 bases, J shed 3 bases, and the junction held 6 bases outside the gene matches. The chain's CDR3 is CASSPQGGDTEAFF. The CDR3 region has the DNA TGTGCCAGCAGCCCCCAGGGGGGGGACACTGAAGCTTTCTTT.

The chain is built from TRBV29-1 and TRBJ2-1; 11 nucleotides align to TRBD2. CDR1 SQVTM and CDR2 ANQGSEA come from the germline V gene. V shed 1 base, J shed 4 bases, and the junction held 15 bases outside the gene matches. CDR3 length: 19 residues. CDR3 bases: TGCAGCGTTGAAGGACTGGCTAGCGGGGGGAATCCGGGGTACAATGAGCAGTTCTTC. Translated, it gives CSVEGLASGGNPGYNEQFF.

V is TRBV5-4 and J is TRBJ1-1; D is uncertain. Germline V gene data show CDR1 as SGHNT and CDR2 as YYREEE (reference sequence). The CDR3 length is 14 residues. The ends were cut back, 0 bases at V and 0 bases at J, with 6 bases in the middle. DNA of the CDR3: TGTGCCAGCAGCTTGGGAACGGTGAACACTGAAGCTTTCTTT. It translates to CASSLGTVNTEAFF. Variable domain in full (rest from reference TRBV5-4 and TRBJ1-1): ETGVTQSPTHLIKTRGQQVTLRCSSQSGHNTVSWYQQALGQGPQFIFQYYREEENGRGNFPPRFSGLQFPNYSSELNVNALELDDSALYLCASSLGTVNTEAFFGQGTRLTVV.

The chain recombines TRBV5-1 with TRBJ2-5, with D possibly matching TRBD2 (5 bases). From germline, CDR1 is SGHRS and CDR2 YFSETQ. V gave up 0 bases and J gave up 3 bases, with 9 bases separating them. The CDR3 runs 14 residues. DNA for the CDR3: TGCGCCAGCAGCTTGGTTTCCGGGGAAGAGACCCAGTACTTC. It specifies CASSLVSGEETQYF.

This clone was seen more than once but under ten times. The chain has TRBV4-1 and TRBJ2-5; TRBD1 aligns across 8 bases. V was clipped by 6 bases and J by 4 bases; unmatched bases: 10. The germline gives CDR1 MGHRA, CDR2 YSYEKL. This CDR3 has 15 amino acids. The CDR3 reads CASRPIQGAGETQYF. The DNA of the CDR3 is TGCGCCAGCAGGCCAATCCAGGGGGCGGGAGAGACCCAGTACTTC.

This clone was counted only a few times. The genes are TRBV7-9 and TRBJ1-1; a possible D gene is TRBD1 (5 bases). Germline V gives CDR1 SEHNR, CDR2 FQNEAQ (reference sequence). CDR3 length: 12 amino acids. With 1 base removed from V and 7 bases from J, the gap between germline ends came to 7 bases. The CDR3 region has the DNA TGTGCCAGCAGCTTAGAGACAGTTGAAGCTTTCTTT. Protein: CASSLETVEAFF.

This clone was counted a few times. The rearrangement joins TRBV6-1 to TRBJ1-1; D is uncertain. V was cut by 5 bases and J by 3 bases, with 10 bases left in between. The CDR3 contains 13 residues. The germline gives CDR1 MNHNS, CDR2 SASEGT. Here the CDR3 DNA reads TGTGCCAGCAGTTTGACTAGCCACACTGAAGCTTTCTTT. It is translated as CASSLTSHTEAFF.

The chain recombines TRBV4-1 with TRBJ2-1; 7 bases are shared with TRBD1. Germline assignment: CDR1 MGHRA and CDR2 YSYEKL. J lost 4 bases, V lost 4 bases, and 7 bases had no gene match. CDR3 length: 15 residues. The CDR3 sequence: CASSPQGDRYNEQFF. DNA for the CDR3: TGCGCCAGCAGCCCTCAGGGGGATCGATACAATGAGCAGTTCTTC.

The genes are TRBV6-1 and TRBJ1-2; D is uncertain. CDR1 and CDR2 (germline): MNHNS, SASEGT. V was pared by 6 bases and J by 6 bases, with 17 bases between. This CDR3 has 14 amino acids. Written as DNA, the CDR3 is TGTGCCAGCAGCCCTCCTGACTGGTACGATGGCTACACCTTC. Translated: CASSPPDWYDGYTF.

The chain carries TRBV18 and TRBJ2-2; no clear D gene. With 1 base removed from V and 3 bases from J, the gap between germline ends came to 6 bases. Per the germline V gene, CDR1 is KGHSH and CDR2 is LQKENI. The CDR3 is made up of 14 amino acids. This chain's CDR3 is CASSPQGYTGELFF. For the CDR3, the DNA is TGTGCCAGCTCACCACAAGGGTACACCGGGGAGCTGTTTTTT.

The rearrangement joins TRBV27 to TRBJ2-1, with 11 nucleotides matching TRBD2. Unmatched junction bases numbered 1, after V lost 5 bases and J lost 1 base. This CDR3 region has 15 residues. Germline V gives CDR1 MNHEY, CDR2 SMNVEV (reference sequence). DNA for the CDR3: TGTGCCAGCAGTCTAGCGGGAGGTTCCTACAATGAGCAGTTCTTC. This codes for CASSLAGGSYNEQFF.

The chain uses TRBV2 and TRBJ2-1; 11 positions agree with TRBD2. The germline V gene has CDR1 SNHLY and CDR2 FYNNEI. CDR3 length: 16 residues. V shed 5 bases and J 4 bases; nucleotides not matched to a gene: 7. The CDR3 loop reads CASSKTSGGFYNEQFF. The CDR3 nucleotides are TGTGCCAGCAGTAAAACTAGCGGGGGATTTTACAATGAGCAGTTCTTC.

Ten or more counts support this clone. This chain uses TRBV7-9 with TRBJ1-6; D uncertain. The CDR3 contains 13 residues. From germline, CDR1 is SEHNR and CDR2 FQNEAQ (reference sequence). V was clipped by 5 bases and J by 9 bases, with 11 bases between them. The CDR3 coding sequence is TGTGCCAGCAGCCCCCCCCGTGGTTCACCCCTCCACTTT. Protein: CASSPPRGSPLHF. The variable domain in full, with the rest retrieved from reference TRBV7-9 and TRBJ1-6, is DTGVSQNPRHKITKRGQNVTFRCDPISEHNRLYWYRQTLGQGPEFLTYFQNEAQLEKSRLLSDRFSAERPKGSFSTLEIQRTEQGDSAMYLCASSPPRGSPLHFGNGTRLTVT.

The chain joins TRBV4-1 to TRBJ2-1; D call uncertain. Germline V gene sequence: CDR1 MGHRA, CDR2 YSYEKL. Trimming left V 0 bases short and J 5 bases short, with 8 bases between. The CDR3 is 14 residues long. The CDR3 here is CASSQEYSDNEQFF. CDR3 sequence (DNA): TGCGCCAGCAGCCAAGAGTATTCCGACAATGAGCAGTTCTTC.

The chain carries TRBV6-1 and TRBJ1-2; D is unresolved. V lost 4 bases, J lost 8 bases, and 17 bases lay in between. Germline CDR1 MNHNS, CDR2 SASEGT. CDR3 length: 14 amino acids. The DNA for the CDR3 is TGTGCCAGCAGTGTAGACACCCTAAGTTTCGGCTACACCTTC. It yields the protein CASSVDTLSFGYTF.

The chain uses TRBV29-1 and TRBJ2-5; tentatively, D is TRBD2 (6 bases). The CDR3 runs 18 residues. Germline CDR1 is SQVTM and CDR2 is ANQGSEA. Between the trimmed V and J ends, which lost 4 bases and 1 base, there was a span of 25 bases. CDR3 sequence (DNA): TGCAGCGTTGCTGGCGGGAAAAGGGTTTCCCACCCCCAAGAGACCCAGTACTTC. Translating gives CSVAGGKRVSHPQETQYF. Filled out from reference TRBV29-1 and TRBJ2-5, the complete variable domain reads SAVISQKPSRDICQRGTSLTIQCQVDSQVTMMFWYRQQPGQSLTLIATANQGSEATYESGFVIDKFPISRPNLTFSTLTVSNMSPEDSSIYLCSVAGGKRVSHPQETQYFGPGTRLLVL.

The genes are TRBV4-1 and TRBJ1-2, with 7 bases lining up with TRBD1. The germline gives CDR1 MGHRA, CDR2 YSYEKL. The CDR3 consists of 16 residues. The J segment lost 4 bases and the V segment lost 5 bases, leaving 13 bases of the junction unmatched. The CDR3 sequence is CASSEQGREVFYGYTF. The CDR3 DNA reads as TGCGCCAGCAGCGAACAGGGGCGGGAAGTTTTCTATGGCTACACCTTC.

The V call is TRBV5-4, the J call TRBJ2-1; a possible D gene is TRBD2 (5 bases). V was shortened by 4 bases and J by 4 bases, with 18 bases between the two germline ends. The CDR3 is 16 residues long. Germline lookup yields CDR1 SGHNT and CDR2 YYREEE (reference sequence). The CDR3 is CASSQDSGLVYNEQFF. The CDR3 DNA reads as TGTGCCAGCAGCCAAGATTCGGGATTGGTATACAATGAGCAGTTCTTC. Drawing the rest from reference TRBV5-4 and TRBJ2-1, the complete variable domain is ETGVTQSPTHLIKTRGQQVTLRCSSQSGHNTVSWYQQALGQGPQFIFQYYREEENGRGNFPPRFSGLQFPNYSSELNVNALELDDSALYLCASSQDSGLVYNEQFFGPGTRLTVL.

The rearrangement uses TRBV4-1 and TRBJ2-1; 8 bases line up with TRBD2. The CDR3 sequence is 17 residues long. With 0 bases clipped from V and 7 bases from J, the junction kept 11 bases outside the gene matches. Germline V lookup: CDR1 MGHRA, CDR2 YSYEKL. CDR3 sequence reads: CASSQDPPGGLFNEQFF. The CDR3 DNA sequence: TGCGCCAGCAGCCAAGATCCTCCGGGGGGGCTTTTTAATGAGCAGTTCTTC.

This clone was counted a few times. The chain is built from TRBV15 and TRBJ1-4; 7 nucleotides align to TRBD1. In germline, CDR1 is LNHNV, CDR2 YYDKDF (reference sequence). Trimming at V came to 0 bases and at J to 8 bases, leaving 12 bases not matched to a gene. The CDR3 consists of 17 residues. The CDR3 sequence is CATSREMKTGWPEKLFF. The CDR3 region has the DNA TGTGCCACCAGCAGAGAGATGAAGACAGGGTGGCCGGAAAAACTGTTTTTT.